The clone carrying this TCR beta chain has only a few counts. Relative to the germline gene, one junction end is altered; a read error may explain this. Germline V gene sequence: CDR1 LNHDA, CDR2 SQIVND (reference sequence). This CDR3 is built from 13 residues. The entry originates in a study of naive and memory T cell subsets. The beta constant-region primer was an equimolar mix of two oligonucleotides covering TRBC1 and TRBC2. Nested alpha and beta constant-region primers with the SP2 primer drove four PCR rounds on ligated cDNA. TCRdb fed the UMI-ligation and nested PCR reads into MiXCR, producing one record per CDR3 protein. Of some 83,000 distinct CDR3 sequences in the sample, around 9% are singletons; the top ten hold about 1.2%.

V and J are TRBV19 and TRBJ2-5; tentatively, D is TRBD1 or TRBD2 (5 bases each). The sequence came from a human donor in good health. The sequenced material came from naive CD8+ T cells from blood. This CDR3 is CASSTRDQETQYF. The DNA of the CDR3 is TGTGCCAGTAGCACCCGGGACCAGGAGACCCAGTACTTC.